The rows below give T cell receptor beta chains drawn from one sample of a study of T cells in Graves' hyperthyroidism and ophthalmopathy. TCRdb passed the multiplex PCR reads through MiXCR, listing each CDR3 protein once. The repertoire holds 250,000 to 300,000 distinct CDR3 sequences, approximately 15% seen once, with 10% to 15% in the top ten. The sample consisted of blood. All receptors derive from a woman between 40 and 55 years old with Graves' hyperthyroidism that later progressed to Graves' ophthalmopathy. Both conserved end residues are part of each CDR3. D genes are given only for firm matches. Size is omitted from some rows. Given values are once, few, many or a class for expanded clones.

>TRBJ2-5|TRBV19|NA|many
TGTGCCAGTAGAGGACACTCCCATCCGGAGACCCAGTACTTC
CASRGHSHPETQYF
>TRBJ2-7|TRBV11-2|NA|many
TGTGCCAGCAGAAGACAGTTATACGAGCAGTACTTC
CASRRQLYEQYF
>TRBJ2-1|TRBV7-9|TRBD2|many
TGTGCCAGCAGGCCACCTCCGGGACTAGCGGGAATCAATGAGCAGTTCTTC
CASRPPPGLAGINEQFF
>TRBJ2-1|TRBV2|TRBD1|NA
TGTGCCAGCAGGAAAGCGGGACAGGGGGCGTCGAAGCAGTTCTTC
CASRKAGQGASKQFF
>TRBJ1-3|TRBV11-2|TRBD1|many
TGTGCCAGCAGATCCGGGACAGGGACCACTGGAAACACCATATATTTT
CASRSGTGTTGNTIYF
>TRBJ2-7|TRBV28|NA|NA
TGTGCCAGCACCGCCCTCGGGGACGAGCAGTACTTC
CASTALGDEQYF
>TRBJ2-3|TRBV27|NA|many
TGTGCCAGCAGTTTACCCGGTGTTGCGCAGTATTTT
CASSLPGVAQYF
>TRBJ2-1|TRBV3-1|NA|many
TGTGCCAGCAGCCAAAATTTAGAAAATGAGCAGTTCTTC
CASSQNLENEQFF
>TRBJ1-3|TRBV25-1|NA|few
TGTGCCAGCAGAGAATGGGACACCATATATTTT
CASREWDTIYF
>TRBJ1-2|TRBV5-1|NA|NA
TGCGCCAGCAGCCAGAGTATAGATCGGTATGGCTACACCTTC
CASSQSIDRYGYTF
>TRBJ2-3|TRBV29-1|TRBD2|many
TGCAGCGTTTTTTCGGGACTAGCGGGAGGGAGACTAAGCACAGATACGCAGTATTTT
CSVFSGLAGGRLSTDTQYF
>TRBJ1-1|TRBV6-5|NA|NA
TGTGGCAGCAGTTACCAGGCGGCCACTGAAGCTTTCTTT
CGSSYQAATEAFF
>TRBJ1-2|TRBV27|NA|many
TGTGCCAGCAGGGGGCTAGCTAACTATGGCTACACCTTC
CASRGLANYGYTF
>TRBJ1-4|TRBV6-2/TRBV6-3|NA|NA
TGTGCCAGCAGTTACGGGGAGGAAGGTGAAAAACTGTTTTTT
CASSYGEEGEKLFF
>TRBJ2-1|TRBV6-1|NA|NA
TGTGCCAGCAGCTCCCCCGGGGAGATAGCGGATTACAATGAGCAGTTCTTC
CASSSPGEIADYNEQFF
>TRBJ2-1|TRBV5-6|TRBD2|many
TGTGCCAGCAGTTTGACTAGCGGGAGTTTCTATGAGCAGTTCTTC
CASSLTSGSFYEQFF
>TRBJ2-5|TRBV11-1|NA|medium-sized
TGTGCCAGCAGCTTTAGCGGAGGCGTCCAAGAGACCCAGTACTTC
CASSFSGGVQETQYF
>TRBJ2-1|TRBV5-1|TRBD1|many
TGCGCCAGCAGCTGGGGCCTGGACCGGGACAGGGGACTCAATGAGCAGTTCTTC
CASSWGLDRDRGLNEQFF
>TRBJ2-1|TRBV3-1|NA|NA
TGTGCCAGCAGTCGAGATAGCGATGAGCAGTTCTTC
CASSRDSDEQFF
>TRBJ1-1|TRBV7-9|NA|many
TGTGCCAGCAGCCTCTGGGTCAATGCTGAAGCTTTCTTT
CASSLWVNAEAFF
>TRBJ2-7|TRBV19|NA|few
TGTGCCAGTAGTATTTTGGGGGGAACCTACGAGCAGTACTTC
CASSILGGTYEQYF
>TRBJ2-5|TRBV29-1|TRBD2|many
TGCAGCGTTGGGATCCTAGCGGAGCGGGGAGAGACCCAGTACTTC
CSVGILAERGETQYF